This T cell receptor beta chain was captured in a study of T cell repertoires in cytomegalovirus infection. This clonotype was seen only a few times. Its antigen is not known. The study's findings and limits: The study found HLA-C-restricted CMV-specific TCR beta clonotypes dominating the ex vivo response.

TCRdb reprocessed the reads with MiXCR, giving one entry per CDR3 protein. Here the sample spans some 920,000 distinct CDR3 sequences, 25% to 40% being singletons. The receptor was derived from a human donor in good health (CMV status not recorded). Some clones in this sample may be carry-over from other donors' samples. The sequencing here drew on cultured CD8+ T cells from PBMCs, taken from culture after CMV antigen stimulation.

DNA of the CDR3: TGTGCCAGCGGAGCGGGGCCTTACACCGGGGAGCTGTTTTTT. It codes for CASGAGPYTGELFF. V gene TRBV11-1 combines with J gene TRBJ2-2; 7 bases match TRBD2. The CDR3 loop spans 14 amino acids. Germline V gives CDR1 SGHAT, CDR2 FQDESV (reference sequence). Trimming at V came to 8 bases and at J to 3 bases, leaving 6 bases not matched to a gene.